The next 5 T cell receptor beta chains were all read from a single sample in a study of blood T cell repertoires in COVID-19. The repertoire was sequenced with immunoSEQ multiplex PCR; TCRdb's copy has only in-frame clones and lacks some. The table shows under 110,000 clones, with 70% to 75% occurring only once. The source material was peripheral blood. Receptors were obtained from a human donor with acute or convalescent COVID-19. The donor label of this sample is uncertain.

In its sample, this clone was seen once. The CDR3, as DNA: TGCGCCAGCAGCCAAGGATCGTATGGGCAGGGTAATTCACCCCTCCACTTT. Translation gives CASSQGSYGQGNSPLHF. The chain is built from TRBV4-1 and TRBJ1-6, with D possibly matching TRBD1 (5 bases). V was trimmed by 1 base and J by 6 bases, leaving 16 bases between them. Germline V gene sequence: CDR1 MGHRA, CDR2 YSYEKL. The CDR3 length is 17 residues.

The chain has TRBV6-1 and TRBJ1-4; D is perhaps TRBD1 (6 bases). This CDR3 comprises 15 residues. Germline CDR1 reads MNHNS; CDR2 reads SASEGT. V lost 2 bases to trimming and J lost 3 bases, with 10 bases between them. The CDR3: CASSETRQANEKLFF. CDR3 DNA: TGTGCCAGCAGTGAAACCCGACAGGCTAATGAAAAACTGTTTTTT.

The sample holds many counts of this clone. The rearrangement joins TRBV6-5 to TRBJ1-2; D not resolved. V was pared by 6 bases and J by 0 bases, with 2 bases between. Germline assignment: CDR1 MNHEY and CDR2 SVGAGI. CDR3 length: 11 residues. The CDR3 loop is CASSTNYGYTF. The CDR3 DNA follows: TGTGCCAGCAGCACTAACTATGGCTACACCTTC.

The table lists this clone with a few counts. The V and J genes are TRBV7-2 and TRBJ2-3; TRBD1 aligns across 7 bases. Trimming removed 1 base from V and 2 bases from J; junction bases left unmatched: 15. The germline V gene encodes CDR1 SGHTA and CDR2 FQGNSA. This CDR3 spans 19 amino acids. The CDR3, as DNA: TGTGCCAGCAGCTTAGTGTATGTGGTCGGACAGGCCTTCACAGATACGCAGTATTTT. It encodes CASSLVYVVGQAFTDTQYF.

This clone was observed a single time. The chain is built from TRBV18 and TRBJ2-1, with 13 nucleotides matching TRBD2. Germline CDR1 KGHSH, CDR2 LQKENI. The J segment lost 0 bases and the V segment lost 6 bases, leaving 5 bases of the junction unmatched. CDR3 length: 17 amino acids. CDR3 amino acids: CASSQLAGGLSYNEQFF. The CDR3 region has the DNA TGTGCCAGCTCGCAACTAGCGGGGGGGCTCTCCTACAATGAGCAGTTCTTC.